These T cell receptor beta chains were read from a single sample in a study of spatial heterogeneity in lung cancer. TCRdb redid the calling of the 5' RACE reads with MiXCR, one entry per CDR3 protein. This table holds about 40,000 distinct CDR3 sequences, 4% to 6% found once. The sample in question was PBMCs, obtained at surgery. These receptors came from a female donor with early-stage non-small cell lung cancer. Each CDR3 is given with its conserved first and last residue. The D gene is left open where the match is weak. Only some rows state a clone size, as once, few, many or a class for expanded clones.

CDR3 protein: CSATQGAGGNEKLFF
CDR3 DNA: TGCAGTGCCACACAGGGGGCAGGGGGTAATGAAAAACTGTTTTTT
D gene: TRBD1
J gene: TRBJ1-4
V gene: TRBV20-1
clone size: many

CDR3 protein: CASTPAGGGPSNTGELFF
CDR3 DNA: TGTGCCAGCACCCCGGCGGGCGGGGGGCCCTCGAACACCGGGGAGCTGTTTTTT
D gene: TRBD2
J gene: TRBJ2-2
V gene: TRBV6-2/TRBV6-3
clone size: many

CDR3 protein: CASSPDGANYEQYF
CDR3 DNA: TGTGCCAGCAGCCCCGACGGGGCCAACTACGAGCAGTACTTC
D gene: -
J gene: TRBJ2-7
V gene: TRBV7-3
clone size: few

CDR3 protein: CSASKDRGDTIQYF
CDR3 DNA: TGCAGTGCTAGTAAAGACAGGGGGGATACCATTCAGTACTTC
D gene: TRBD1
J gene: TRBJ2-4
V gene: TRBV20-1
clone size: -

CDR3 protein: CSVLRDSTNTGELFF
CDR3 DNA: TGCAGCGTTTTACGGGACAGTACGAACACCGGGGAGCTGTTTTTT
D gene: TRBD1
J gene: TRBJ2-2
V gene: TRBV29-1
clone size: medium-sized

CDR3 protein: CSASGQGDTIYF
CDR3 DNA: TGCAGTGCTTCGGGACAGGGTGACACCATATATTTT
D gene: TRBD1
J gene: TRBJ1-3
V gene: TRBV20-1
clone size: -

CDR3 protein: CASAGSYEQYF
CDR3 DNA: TGTGCCAGCGCAGGCTCCTACGAGCAGTACTTC
D gene: -
J gene: TRBJ2-7
V gene: TRBV2
clone size: many

CDR3 protein: CASSAGQDYNEQFF
CDR3 DNA: TGCGCCAGCAGCGCGGGACAGGATTACAATGAGCAGTTCTTC
D gene: TRBD1
J gene: TRBJ2-1
V gene: TRBV5-1
clone size: many

CDR3 protein: CASGLSRPGPYNSPLHF
CDR3 DNA: TGTGCTAGTGGTTTGTCCCGACCGGGGCCCTATAATTCACCCCTCCACTTT
D gene: -
J gene: TRBJ1-6
V gene: TRBV12-5
clone size: many

CDR3 protein: CASSSPDRAKNIQYF
CDR3 DNA: TGCGCCAGCAGCTCCCCGGACAGAGCCAAAAACATTCAGTACTTC
D gene: -
J gene: TRBJ2-4
V gene: TRBV5-1
clone size: few

CDR3 protein: CSARDRSGDRGSRDEKLFF
CDR3 DNA: TGCAGTGCTAGAGATCGATCCGGGGACAGGGGTTCCCGTGATGAAAAACTGTTTTTT
D gene: TRBD1
J gene: TRBJ1-4
V gene: TRBV20-1
clone size: many

CDR3 protein: CASSKTGTGVLETQYF
CDR3 DNA: TGTGCCAGCAGCAAGACCGGGACAGGGGTTTTGGAGACCCAGTACTTC
D gene: TRBD1
J gene: TRBJ2-5
V gene: TRBV3-1
clone size: -

CDR3 protein: CASNEGVALGNIQYF
CDR3 DNA: TGTGCCAGCAACGAAGGGGTAGCGTTGGGGAACATTCAGTACTTC
D gene: -
J gene: TRBJ2-4
V gene: TRBV2
clone size: -

CDR3 protein: CASSLDPGGNSPLHF
CDR3 DNA: TGCGCCAGCAGCTTGGACCCGGGAGGGAATTCACCCCTCCACTTT
D gene: -
J gene: TRBJ1-6
V gene: TRBV5-1
clone size: -

CDR3 protein: CASSLAWGPENEQYF
CDR3 DNA: TGTGCCAGCAGCTTAGCGTGGGGGCCGGAGAACGAGCAGTACTTC
D gene: -
J gene: TRBJ2-7
V gene: TRBV7-2
clone size: many

CDR3 protein: CASTPAGGPGQYF
CDR3 DNA: TGTGCCAGCACCCCAGCCGGGGGCCCAGGGCAGTACTTC
D gene: -
J gene: TRBJ2-7
V gene: TRBV7-9
clone size: many

CDR3 protein: CASSRRDSSLDEQYF
CDR3 DNA: TGCGCCAGCAGCCGTAGGGACTCTTCCCTTGACGAGCAGTACTTC
D gene: -
J gene: TRBJ2-7
V gene: TRBV5-1
clone size: many

CDR3 protein: CASSQLAGEHEQFF
CDR3 DNA: TGTGCCAGCAGTCAACTAGCGGGGGAACATGAGCAGTTCTTC
D gene: TRBD2
J gene: TRBJ2-1
V gene: TRBV6-2/TRBV6-3
clone size: many

CDR3 protein: CASSPLGDQETQYF
CDR3 DNA: TGTGCCAGCAGCCCCCTTGGGGACCAAGAGACCCAGTACTTC
D gene: -
J gene: TRBJ2-5
V gene: TRBV7-9
clone size: few

CDR3 protein: CATSRRDNEQFF
CDR3 DNA: TGTGCCACCAGTCGCCGGGACAATGAGCAGTTCTTC
D gene: -
J gene: TRBJ2-1
V gene: TRBV24-1
clone size: many

CDR3 protein: CASRTGGRETQYF
CDR3 DNA: TGTGCCAGCAGGACAGGGGGCCGGGAGACCCAGTACTTC
D gene: TRBD1
J gene: TRBJ2-5
V gene: TRBV7-9
clone size: many

CDR3 protein: CASSQVNLAGNEQFF
CDR3 DNA: TGTGCCAGCAGCCAAGTGAATCTAGCAGGCAATGAGCAGTTCTTC
D gene: -
J gene: TRBJ2-1
V gene: TRBV4-2
clone size: many

CDR3 protein: CASSLLPGQGNTEAFF
CDR3 DNA: TGTGCCAGCTCACTCCTCCCGGGACAGGGGAACACTGAAGCTTTCTTT
D gene: TRBD1
J gene: TRBJ1-1
V gene: TRBV18
clone size: many

CDR3 protein: CSVVQAAGAGQPQHF
CDR3 DNA: TGCAGCGTCGTACAGGCCGCGGGGGCAGGTCAGCCCCAGCATTTT
D gene: -
J gene: TRBJ1-5
V gene: TRBV29-1
clone size: many

CDR3 protein: CASSQDPHQPQHF
CDR3 DNA: TGTGCCAGCAGCCAAGATCCCCATCAGCCCCAGCATTTT
D gene: -
J gene: TRBJ1-5
V gene: TRBV4-2
clone size: many

CDR3 protein: CASSSGGDSFSYEQYF
CDR3 DNA: TGTGCCAGCAGTTCCGGCGGGGACAGCTTCTCCTACGAGCAGTACTTC
D gene: -
J gene: TRBJ2-7
V gene: TRBV6-2/TRBV6-3
clone size: -

CDR3 protein: CASSPREGFETQYF
CDR3 DNA: TGTGCCAGCTCACCAAGGGAGGGTTTCGAGACCCAGTACTTC
D gene: TRBD2
J gene: TRBJ2-5
V gene: TRBV18
clone size: many

CDR3 protein: CASRTKRGVDEQYF
CDR3 DNA: TGTGCCAGCAGAACAAAGCGGGGTGTTGACGAGCAGTACTTC
D gene: TRBD2
J gene: TRBJ2-7
V gene: TRBV27
clone size: many

CDR3 protein: CASSFIRGYEQYF
CDR3 DNA: TGTGCCAGCAGCTTTATACGGGGTTACGAGCAGTACTTC
D gene: -
J gene: TRBJ2-7
V gene: TRBV7-9
clone size: many

CDR3 protein: CASGRYGYTF
CDR3 DNA: TGTGCCAGCGGTCGGTATGGCTACACCTTC
D gene: -
J gene: TRBJ1-2
V gene: TRBV28
clone size: -

CDR3 protein: CASRARTALHEQYF
CDR3 DNA: TGTGCCAGCAGGGCGAGGACCGCTCTCCACGAGCAGTACTTC
D gene: -
J gene: TRBJ2-7
V gene: TRBV27
clone size: -

CDR3 protein: CASRDRLVVNTEAFF
CDR3 DNA: TGCGCCAGCCGGGACAGGCTCGTCGTGAACACTGAAGCTTTCTTT
D gene: TRBD1
J gene: TRBJ1-1
V gene: TRBV10-2
clone size: many

CDR3 protein: CASSETGSGGASADTQYF
CDR3 DNA: TGCGCCAGCAGTGAGACTGGGAGCGGGGGGGCCAGCGCAGATACGCAGTATTTT
D gene: TRBD2
J gene: TRBJ2-3
V gene: TRBV10-2
clone size: many

CDR3 protein: CASSLEGSGYTF
CDR3 DNA: TGCGCCAGCAGCTTGGAGGGGAGCGGCTACACCTTC
D gene: -
J gene: TRBJ1-2
V gene: TRBV5-1
clone size: medium-sized

CDR3 protein: CASIGGGRDPTNTGELFF
CDR3 DNA: TGTGCCAGCATTGGCGGGGGAAGGGACCCTACAAACACCGGGGAGCTGTTTTTT
D gene: TRBD2
J gene: TRBJ2-2
V gene: TRBV12-3/TRBV12-4
clone size: -

CDR3 protein: CASSLYDSGNTIYF
CDR3 DNA: TGTGCCAGCAGCCTCTACGACTCTGGAAACACCATATATTTT
D gene: -
J gene: TRBJ1-3
V gene: TRBV5-6
clone size: -

CDR3 protein: CASSLPTGSYTF
CDR3 DNA: TGTGCCAGCAGTTTACCGACAGGCAGCTACACCTTC
D gene: -
J gene: TRBJ1-2
V gene: TRBV28
clone size: many

CDR3 protein: CASSPLSQTGANYGYTF
CDR3 DNA: TGTGCCAGCTCACCACTGTCCCAGACAGGGGCGAACTATGGCTACACCTTC
D gene: TRBD1
J gene: TRBJ1-2
V gene: TRBV18
clone size: many

CDR3 protein: CASSQTGYYGYTF
CDR3 DNA: TGTGCCAGCAGTCAAACAGGGTACTATGGCTACACCTTC
D gene: -
J gene: TRBJ1-2
V gene: TRBV6-5
clone size: -

CDR3 protein: CASSYPGDEYF
CDR3 DNA: TGTGCCAGCAGTTATCCGGGTGATGAGTACTTC
D gene: -
J gene: TRBJ2-5
V gene: TRBV6-2/TRBV6-3
clone size: many

CDR3 protein: CASSLSGGNTGELFF
CDR3 DNA: TGTGCCAGCAGCTTAAGCGGGGGGAACACCGGGGAGCTGTTTTTT
D gene: TRBD2
J gene: TRBJ2-2
V gene: TRBV7-3
clone size: many

CDR3 protein: CASSLPGQRYNEQFF
CDR3 DNA: TGCGCCAGCAGCCTCCCCGGACAACGCTACAATGAGCAGTTCTTC
D gene: -
J gene: TRBJ2-1
V gene: TRBV4-1
clone size: many

CDR3 protein: CASSSPVIGPGSSYNEQFF
CDR3 DNA: TGTGCCAGCAGCAGCCCTGTTATCGGTCCGGGGAGCTCCTACAATGAGCAGTTCTTC
D gene: -
J gene: TRBJ2-1
V gene: TRBV7-3
clone size: many

CDR3 protein: CASRENTGELFF
CDR3 DNA: TGTGCCAGCAGGGAGAACACCGGGGAGCTGTTTTTT
D gene: -
J gene: TRBJ2-2
V gene: TRBV2
clone size: many

CDR3 protein: CSAVTPGGGYGYTF
CDR3 DNA: TGCAGTGCTGTGACCCCCGGGGGCGGGTATGGCTACACCTTC
D gene: -
J gene: TRBJ1-2
V gene: TRBV20-1
clone size: many

CDR3 protein: CASSPGDGTFSGNEQFF
CDR3 DNA: TGCGCCAGCAGCCCAGGCGACGGGACCTTTTCGGGCAATGAGCAGTTCTTC
D gene: -
J gene: TRBJ2-1
V gene: TRBV5-1
clone size: medium-sized

CDR3 protein: CASSPSRTVFSGANVLTF
CDR3 DNA: TGTGCCAGCTCACCATCCCGGACAGTTTTCTCTGGGGCCAACGTCCTGACTTTC
D gene: -
J gene: TRBJ2-6
V gene: TRBV18
clone size: many

CDR3 protein: CACLRIGANVLTF
CDR3 DNA: TGTGCCTGCCTTCGGATTGGGGCCAACGTCCTGACTTTC
D gene: -
J gene: TRBJ2-6
V gene: TRBV19
clone size: few

CDR3 protein: CASSIGGVNTEAFF
CDR3 DNA: TGTGCCAGTAGTATTGGGGGGGTGAACACTGAAGCTTTCTTT
D gene: -
J gene: TRBJ1-1
V gene: TRBV19
clone size: -

CDR3 protein: CSASEAGGSTDTQYF
CDR3 DNA: TGCAGTGCTAGTGAAGCGGGGGGGAGCACAGATACGCAGTATTTT
D gene: TRBD2
J gene: TRBJ2-3
V gene: TRBV20-1
clone size: many